Listed below are T cell receptor beta chains from one sample, sequenced in a study of blood T cell repertoires in COVID-19. The repertoire was sequenced with immunoSEQ multiplex PCR; TCRdb's copy has only in-frame clones and lacks some. The repertoire holds some 100,000 clones, with roughly 79% as singletons. Specimen: peripheral blood. These receptors were obtained from a man in his 70s with active or convalescent COVID-19. The CDR3 runs from the conserved cysteine through the conserved F or W. Fields, in order: D gene, clone size, CDR3 length, J gene, V gene, CDR3 protein, CDR3 DNA. A D gene is named only where the DNA matches it firmly. Where a row states a size, it is once, few, many or the class of an expanded clone; other rows omit it.

d_gene: -; abundance: -; len: 14; j_gene: TRBJ2-5; v_gene: TRBV2; CDR3aa: CASSGVGAGETQYF; CDR3nt: TGTGCCAGCAGCGGGGTGGGGGCAGGGGAGACCCAGTACTTC
d_gene: -; abundance: -; len: 15; j_gene: TRBJ2-6; v_gene: TRBV19; CDR3aa: CASSISFSGANVLTF; CDR3nt: TGTGCCAGTAGTATAAGCTTCTCTGGGGCCAACGTCCTGACTTTC
d_gene: -; abundance: -; len: 15; j_gene: TRBJ1-5; v_gene: TRBV7-2; CDR3aa: CASSDRRAPGQPQHF; CDR3nt: TGTGCCAGCAGCGATCGACGGGCGCCGGGGCAGCCCCAGCATTTT
d_gene: TRBD1; abundance: once; len: 13; j_gene: TRBJ2-7; v_gene: TRBV3-1/TRBV3-2; CDR3aa: CASTRTGVHEQYF; CDR3nt: TGTGCCAGCACCCGGACAGGGGTTCACGAGCAGTACTTC
d_gene: TRBD1; abundance: -; len: 14; j_gene: TRBJ1-2; v_gene: TRBV6-6; CDR3aa: CASSYEGTGDGYTF; CDR3nt: TGTGCCAGCAGTTACGAGGGGACAGGGGATGGCTACACCTTC
d_gene: -; abundance: -; len: 16; j_gene: TRBJ1-1; v_gene: TRBV28; CDR3aa: CASSLPGRPANTEAFF; CDR3nt: TGTGCCAGCAGTCTCCCTGGGCGTCCAGCCAACACTGAAGCTTTCTTT
d_gene: -; abundance: once; len: 12; j_gene: TRBJ2-5; v_gene: TRBV20-1; CDR3aa: CSASYREETQYF; CDR3nt: TGCAGTGCTAGTTACCGGGAAGAGACCCAGTACTTC
d_gene: TRBD1; abundance: -; len: 13; j_gene: TRBJ2-4; v_gene: TRBV12-3/TRBV12-4; CDR3aa: CASSGQVKNIQYF; CDR3nt: TGTGCCAGCAGCGGACAGGTCAAAAACATTCAGTACTTC
d_gene: TRBD2; abundance: -; len: 15; j_gene: TRBJ2-2; v_gene: TRBV6-2/TRBV6-3; CDR3aa: CASSKGLAYTGELFF; CDR3nt: TGTGCCAGCAGCAAGGGACTAGCGTACACCGGGGAGCTGTTTTTT
d_gene: TRBD1; abundance: -; len: 14; j_gene: TRBJ1-2; v_gene: TRBV27; CDR3aa: CASSLTGVAYGYTF; CDR3nt: TGTGCCAGCAGTTTGACAGGGGTGGCCTATGGCTACACCTTC
d_gene: TRBD2; abundance: -; len: 16; j_gene: TRBJ2-5; v_gene: TRBV4-3; CDR3aa: CASSQDLAGGYMTQYF; CDR3nt: TGCGCCAGCAGCCAAGATCTAGCGGGAGGTTATATGACCCAGTACTTC
d_gene: TRBD1; abundance: -; len: 19; j_gene: TRBJ1-2; v_gene: TRBV7-8; CDR3aa: CASSFMTGTGAERHYGYTF; CDR3nt: TGTGCCAGCAGCTTTATGACCGGGACAGGGGCCGAACGGCACTATGGCTACACCTTC
d_gene: TRBD2; abundance: -; len: 16; j_gene: TRBJ2-2; v_gene: TRBV6-5; CDR3aa: CASSSPLLREGGELFF; CDR3nt: TGTGCCAGCAGTTCCCCCTTGTTGAGGGAGGGCGGGGAGCTGTTTTTT
d_gene: TRBD2; abundance: -; len: 14; j_gene: TRBJ2-1; v_gene: TRBV4-3; CDR3aa: CASSQGLVGNEQFF; CDR3nt: TGCGCCAGCAGCCAGGGACTAGTAGGCAATGAGCAGTTCTTC
d_gene: -; abundance: -; len: 12; j_gene: TRBJ2-5; v_gene: TRBV12-3/TRBV12-4; CDR3aa: CASSRQQETQYF; CDR3nt: TGTGCCAGCAGTCGACAGCAAGAGACCCAGTACTTC
d_gene: -; abundance: -; len: 17; j_gene: TRBJ2-3; v_gene: TRBV20-1; CDR3aa: CSAGVLLGLGAQDTQYF; CDR3nt: TGCAGTGCTGGTGTTCTATTGGGCTTAGGGGCCCAAGATACGCAGTATTTT
d_gene: -; abundance: -; len: 14; j_gene: TRBJ2-2; v_gene: TRBV19; CDR3aa: CASSRVGGTGELFF; CDR3nt: TGTGCCAGTAGTAGGGTGGGGGGCACCGGGGAGCTGTTTTTT
d_gene: TRBD2; abundance: -; len: 16; j_gene: TRBJ2-5; v_gene: TRBV27; CDR3aa: CASSTRLAGGWETQYF; CDR3nt: TGTGCCAGCAGTACGAGACTAGCGGGGGGCTGGGAGACCCAGTACTTC
d_gene: TRBD1; abundance: -; len: 15; j_gene: TRBJ1-4; v_gene: TRBV4-3; CDR3aa: CASSQLGDSDEKLFF; CDR3nt: TGCGCCAGCAGCCAACTGGGGGACAGCGATGAAAAACTGTTTTTT
d_gene: -; abundance: -; len: 20; j_gene: TRBJ2-7; v_gene: TRBV3-1/TRBV3-2; CDR3aa: CASSGRKPHFRDTRTDEQYF; CDR3nt: TGTGCCAGCAGCGGACGGAAACCTCACTTCCGGGACACCAGGACAGACGAGCAGTACTTC
d_gene: -; abundance: -; len: 15; j_gene: TRBJ1-5; v_gene: TRBV7-8; CDR3aa: CASSFWGGLNQPQHF; CDR3nt: TGTGCCAGCAGCTTTTGGGGGGGCCTCAATCAGCCCCAGCATTTT
d_gene: TRBD1; abundance: -; len: 14; j_gene: TRBJ1-5; v_gene: TRBV27; CDR3aa: CASSHKTGFQPQHF; CDR3nt: TGTGCCAGCAGTCATAAGACAGGGTTTCAGCCCCAGCATTTT
d_gene: -; abundance: few; len: 15; j_gene: TRBJ1-6; v_gene: TRBV28; CDR3aa: CASSLSLPGYSPLHF; CDR3nt: TGTGCCAGCAGTTTATCCTTGCCAGGGTATTCACCCCTCCACTTT
d_gene: -; abundance: -; len: 14; j_gene: TRBJ1-5; v_gene: TRBV28; CDR3aa: CASKPGQRYQPQHF; CDR3nt: TGTGCCAGCAAGCCGGGACAAAGATATCAGCCCCAGCATTTT
d_gene: TRBD2; abundance: -; len: 16; j_gene: TRBJ2-7; v_gene: TRBV28; CDR3aa: CASSLMGLAGNYEQYF; CDR3nt: TGTGCCAGCAGTTTAATGGGACTAGCGGGAAACTACGAGCAGTACTTC
d_gene: -; abundance: -; len: 19; j_gene: TRBJ1-2; v_gene: TRBV24-1; CDR3aa: CATSDTTIRGGEANYGYTF; CDR3nt: TGTGCCACCAGTGACACGACTATAAGGGGGGGAGAGGCTAACTATGGCTACACCTTC